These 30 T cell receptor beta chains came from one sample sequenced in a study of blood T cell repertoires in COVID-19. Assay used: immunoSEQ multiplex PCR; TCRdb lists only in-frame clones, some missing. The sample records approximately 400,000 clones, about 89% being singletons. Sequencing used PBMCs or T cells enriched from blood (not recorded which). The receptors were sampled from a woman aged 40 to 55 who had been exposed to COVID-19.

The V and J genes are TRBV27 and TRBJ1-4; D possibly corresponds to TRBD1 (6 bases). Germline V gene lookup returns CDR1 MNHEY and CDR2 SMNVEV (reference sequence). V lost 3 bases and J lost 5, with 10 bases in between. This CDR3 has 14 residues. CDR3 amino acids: CASSLTDRNEKLFF. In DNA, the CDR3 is TGTGCCAGCAGTTTGACGGACAGAAATGAAAAACTGTTTTTT.

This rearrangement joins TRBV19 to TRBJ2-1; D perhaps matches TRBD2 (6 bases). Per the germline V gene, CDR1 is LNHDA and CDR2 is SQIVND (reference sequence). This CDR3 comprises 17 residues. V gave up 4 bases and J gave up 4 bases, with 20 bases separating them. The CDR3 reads CASSTSATSGGYNEQFF. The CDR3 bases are TGTGCCAGTAGTACATCAGCTACATCCGGGGGATACAATGAGCAGTTCTTC.

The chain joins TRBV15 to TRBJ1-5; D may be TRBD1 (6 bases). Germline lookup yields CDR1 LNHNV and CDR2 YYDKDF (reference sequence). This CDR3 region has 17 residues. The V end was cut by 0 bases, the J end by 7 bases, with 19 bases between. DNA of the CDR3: TGTGCCACCAGCAGAGATAGGGCGAGTACAGGGCGACAGCCCCAGCATTTT. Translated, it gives CATSRDRASTGRQPQHF.

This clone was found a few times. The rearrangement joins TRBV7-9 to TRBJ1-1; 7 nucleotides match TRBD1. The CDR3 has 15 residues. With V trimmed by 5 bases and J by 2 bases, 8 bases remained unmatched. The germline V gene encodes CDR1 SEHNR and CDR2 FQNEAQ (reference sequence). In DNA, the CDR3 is TGTGCCAGCAGCCCCCGGGACAGAACCAACACTGAAGCTTTCTTT. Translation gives CASSPRDRTNTEAFF.

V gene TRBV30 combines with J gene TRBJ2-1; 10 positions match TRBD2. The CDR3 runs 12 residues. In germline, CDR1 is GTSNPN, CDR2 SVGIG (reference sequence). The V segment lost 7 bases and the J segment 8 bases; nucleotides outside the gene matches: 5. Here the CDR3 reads CAYSGRLDEQFF. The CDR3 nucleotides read TGTGCCTATAGCGGGAGGTTGGATGAGCAGTTCTTC.

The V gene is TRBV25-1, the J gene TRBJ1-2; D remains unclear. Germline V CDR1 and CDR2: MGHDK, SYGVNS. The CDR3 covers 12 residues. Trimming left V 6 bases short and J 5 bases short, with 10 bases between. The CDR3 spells CASSVTDYGYTF. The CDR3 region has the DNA TGTGCCAGCAGCGTCACAGATTATGGCTACACCTTC.

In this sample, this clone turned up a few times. This chain's CDR3 is CASSLGGLAGVYEQYF. The CDR3 nucleotides are TGTGCCAGCAGCTTAGGCGGGCTAGCGGGTGTCTACGAGCAGTACTTC. This rearrangement joins TRBV7-6 to TRBJ2-7, with 8 bases identical to TRBD2. CDR1 and CDR2 from the germline V gene are SGHVS and FNYEAQ. V shed 1 base, J shed 3 bases, and the junction held 8 bases outside the gene matches. The CDR3 is 16 residues long.

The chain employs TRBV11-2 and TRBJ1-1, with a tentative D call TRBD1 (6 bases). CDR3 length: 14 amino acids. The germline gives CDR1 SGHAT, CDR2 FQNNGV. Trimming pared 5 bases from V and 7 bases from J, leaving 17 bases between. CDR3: CASSTSWGLDEAFF. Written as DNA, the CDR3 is TGTGCCAGCAGCACGTCGTGGGGGCTGGATGAAGCTTTCTTT.

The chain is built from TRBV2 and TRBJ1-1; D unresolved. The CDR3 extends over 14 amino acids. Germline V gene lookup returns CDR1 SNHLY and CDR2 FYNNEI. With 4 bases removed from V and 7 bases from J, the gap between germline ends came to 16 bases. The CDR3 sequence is CASSALYSASEAFF. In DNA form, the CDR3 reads TGTGCCAGCAGTGCCTTATATTCAGCGAGTGAAGCTTTCTTT.

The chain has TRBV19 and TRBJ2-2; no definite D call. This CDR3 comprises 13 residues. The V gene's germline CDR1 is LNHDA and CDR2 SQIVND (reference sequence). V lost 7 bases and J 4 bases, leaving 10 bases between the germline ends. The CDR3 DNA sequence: TGTGCCAGTAACGACTTATCCACCGGGGAGCTGTTTTTT. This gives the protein CASNDLSTGELFF.

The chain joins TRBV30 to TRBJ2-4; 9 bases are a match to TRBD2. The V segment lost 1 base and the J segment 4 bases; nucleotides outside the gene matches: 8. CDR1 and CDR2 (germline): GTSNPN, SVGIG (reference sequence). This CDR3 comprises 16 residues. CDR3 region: CAWSGGLAAPKNIQYF. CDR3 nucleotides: TGTGCCTGGAGTGGGGGACTAGCCGCGCCAAAAAACATTCAGTACTTC.

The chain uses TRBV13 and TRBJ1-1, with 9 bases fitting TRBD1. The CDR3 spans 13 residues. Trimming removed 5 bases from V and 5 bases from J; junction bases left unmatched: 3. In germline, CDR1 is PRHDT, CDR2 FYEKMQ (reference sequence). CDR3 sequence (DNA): TGTGCCAGCAGCGGACAGGGGCGGACTGAAGCTTTCTTT. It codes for CASSGQGRTEAFF.

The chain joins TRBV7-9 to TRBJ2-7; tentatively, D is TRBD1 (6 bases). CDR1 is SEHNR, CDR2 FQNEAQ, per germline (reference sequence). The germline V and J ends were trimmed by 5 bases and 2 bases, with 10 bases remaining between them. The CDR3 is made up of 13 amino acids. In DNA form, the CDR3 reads TGTGCCAGCAGCCAGACAGGACCCTACGAGCAGTACTTC. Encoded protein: CASSQTGPYEQYF.

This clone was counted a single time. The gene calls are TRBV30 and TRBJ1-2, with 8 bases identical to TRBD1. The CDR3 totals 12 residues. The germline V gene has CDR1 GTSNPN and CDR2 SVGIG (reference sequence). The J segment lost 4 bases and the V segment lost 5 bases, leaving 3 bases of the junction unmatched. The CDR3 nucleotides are TGTGCCTGGGGACAGGGAGGCTATGGCTACACCTTC. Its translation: CAWGQGGYGYTF.

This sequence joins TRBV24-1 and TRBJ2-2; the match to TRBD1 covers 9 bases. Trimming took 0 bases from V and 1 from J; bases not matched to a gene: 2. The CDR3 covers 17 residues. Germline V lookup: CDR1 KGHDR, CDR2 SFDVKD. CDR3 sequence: CATSDLPGQGNTGELFF. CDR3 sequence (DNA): TGTGCCACCAGTGATTTGCCGGGACAGGGGAACACCGGGGAGCTGTTTTTT.

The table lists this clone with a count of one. As DNA, the CDR3 is TGTGCCAGCAGCACCCGACAGAATTCACCCCTCCACTTT. This translates into CASSTRQNSPLHF. The rearrangement links TRBV9 to TRBJ1-6, with TRBD1 as a possible D gene (5 bases). CDR1 and CDR2 from the germline V gene are SGDLS and YYNGEE. The CDR3 spans 13 residues. V was clipped by 4 bases and J by 7 bases, with 9 bases between them. Full variable domain (rest looked up from reference TRBV9 and TRBJ1-6): DSGVTQTPKHLITATGQRVTLRCSPRSGDLSVYWYQQSLDQGLQFLIQYYNGEERAKGNILERFSAQQFPDLHSELNLSSLELGDSALYFCASSTRQNSPLHFGNGTRLTVT.

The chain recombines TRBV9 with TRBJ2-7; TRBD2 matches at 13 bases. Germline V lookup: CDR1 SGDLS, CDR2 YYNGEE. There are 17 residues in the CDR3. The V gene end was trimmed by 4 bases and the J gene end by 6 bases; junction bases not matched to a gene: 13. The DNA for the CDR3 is TGTGCCAGCAGCCCGCGGGGGATGGGACTAGCGGGAAGCGAGCAGTACTTC. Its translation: CASSPRGMGLAGSEQYF.

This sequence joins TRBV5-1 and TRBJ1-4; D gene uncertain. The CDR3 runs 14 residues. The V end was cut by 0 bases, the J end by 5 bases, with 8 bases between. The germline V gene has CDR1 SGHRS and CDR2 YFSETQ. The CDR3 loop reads CASSLVGGNEKLFF. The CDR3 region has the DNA TGCGCCAGCAGCTTGGTAGGAGGGAATGAAAAACTGTTTTTT.

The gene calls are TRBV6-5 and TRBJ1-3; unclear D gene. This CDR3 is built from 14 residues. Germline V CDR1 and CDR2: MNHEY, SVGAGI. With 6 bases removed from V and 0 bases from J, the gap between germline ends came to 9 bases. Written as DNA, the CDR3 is TGTGCCAGCAGGATACAGCACTCTGGAAACACCATATATTTT. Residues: CASRIQHSGNTIYF.

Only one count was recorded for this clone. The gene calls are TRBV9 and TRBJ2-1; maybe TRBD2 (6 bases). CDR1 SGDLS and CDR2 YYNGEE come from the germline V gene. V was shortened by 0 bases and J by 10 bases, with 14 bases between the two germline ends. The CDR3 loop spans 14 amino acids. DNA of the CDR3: TGTGCCAGCAGCGTAGAGGGTCGGGGGAGAGAGCAGTTCTTC. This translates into CASSVEGRGREQFF.

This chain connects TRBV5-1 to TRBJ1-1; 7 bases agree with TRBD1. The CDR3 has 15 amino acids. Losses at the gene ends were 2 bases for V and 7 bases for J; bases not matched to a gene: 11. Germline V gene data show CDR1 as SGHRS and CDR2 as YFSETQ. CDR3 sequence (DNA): TGCGCCAGCAGCTTACGAAGGGACAGTGGAATTGAAGCTTTCTTT. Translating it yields CASSLRRDSGIEAFF.

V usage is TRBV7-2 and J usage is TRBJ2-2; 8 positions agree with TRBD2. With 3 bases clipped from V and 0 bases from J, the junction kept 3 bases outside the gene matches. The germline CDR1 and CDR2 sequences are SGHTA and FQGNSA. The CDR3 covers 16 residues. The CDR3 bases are TGTGCCAGCAGCTTCCGACTAGCGTCGAACACCGGGGAGCTGTTTTTT. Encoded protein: CASSFRLASNTGELFF.

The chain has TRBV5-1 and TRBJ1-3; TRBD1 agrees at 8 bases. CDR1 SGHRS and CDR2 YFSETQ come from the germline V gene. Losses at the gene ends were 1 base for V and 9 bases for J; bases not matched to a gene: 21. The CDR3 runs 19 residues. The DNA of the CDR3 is TGCGCCAGCAGCTTGTTCCCCAGTCGCCGGGACAGGAAAGATGGCACCATATATTTT. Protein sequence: CASSLFPSRRDRKDGTIYF.

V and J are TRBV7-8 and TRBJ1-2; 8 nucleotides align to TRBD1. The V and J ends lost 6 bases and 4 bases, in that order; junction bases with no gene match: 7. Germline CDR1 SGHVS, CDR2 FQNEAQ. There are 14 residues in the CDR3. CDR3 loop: CASSRTGLGYGYTF. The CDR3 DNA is TGTGCCAGCAGTCGGACAGGGCTCGGCTATGGCTACACCTTC.

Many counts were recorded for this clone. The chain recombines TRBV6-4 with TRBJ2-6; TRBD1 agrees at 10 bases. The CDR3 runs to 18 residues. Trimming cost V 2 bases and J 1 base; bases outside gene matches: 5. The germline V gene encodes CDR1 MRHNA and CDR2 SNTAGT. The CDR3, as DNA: TGTGCCAGCAGTGACGGGGGACAGGGGTTATCTGGGGCCAACGTCCTGACTTTC. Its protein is CASSDGGQGLSGANVLTF.

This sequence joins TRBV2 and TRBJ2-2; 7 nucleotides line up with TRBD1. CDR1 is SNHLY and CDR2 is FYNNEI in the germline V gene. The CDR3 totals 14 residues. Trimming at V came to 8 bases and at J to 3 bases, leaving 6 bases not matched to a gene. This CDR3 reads CASGTVGYTGELFF. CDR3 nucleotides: TGTGCCAGCGGGACAGTCGGTTACACCGGGGAGCTGTTTTTT.

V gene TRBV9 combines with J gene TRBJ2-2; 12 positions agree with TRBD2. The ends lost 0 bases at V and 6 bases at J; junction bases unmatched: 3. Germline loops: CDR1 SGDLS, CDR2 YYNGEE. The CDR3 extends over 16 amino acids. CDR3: CASSVAASGGAGELFF. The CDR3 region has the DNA TGTGCCAGCAGCGTAGCGGCTAGCGGGGGGGCCGGGGAGCTGTTTTTT. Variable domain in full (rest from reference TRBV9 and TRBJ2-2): DSGVTQTPKHLITATGQRVTLRCSPRSGDLSVYWYQQSLDQGLQFLIQYYNGEERAKGNILERFSAQQFPDLHSELNLSSLELGDSALYFCASSVAASGGAGELFFGEGSRLTVL.

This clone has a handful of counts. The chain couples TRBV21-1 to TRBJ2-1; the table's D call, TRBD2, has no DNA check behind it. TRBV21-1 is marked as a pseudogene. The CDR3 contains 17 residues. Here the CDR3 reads CASSKVTPGGGYNEQFF. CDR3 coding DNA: TGTGCCAGCAGCAAAGTAACCCCCGGCGGGGGTTACAATGAGCAGTTCTTC.

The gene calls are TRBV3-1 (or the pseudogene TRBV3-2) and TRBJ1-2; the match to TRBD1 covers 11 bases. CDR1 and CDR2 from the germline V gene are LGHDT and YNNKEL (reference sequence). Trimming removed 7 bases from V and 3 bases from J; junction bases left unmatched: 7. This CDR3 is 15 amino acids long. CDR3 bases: TGTGCCAGCACCATGTCGGACAGGGGGCACTATGGCTACACCTTC. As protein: CASTMSDRGHYGYTF.

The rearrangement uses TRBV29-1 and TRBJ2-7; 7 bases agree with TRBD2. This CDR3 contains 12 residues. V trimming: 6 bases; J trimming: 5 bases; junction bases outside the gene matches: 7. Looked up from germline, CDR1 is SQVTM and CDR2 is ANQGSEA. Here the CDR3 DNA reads TGCAGCGTGGGGACTATAGGTAACGAGCAGTACTTC. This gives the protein CSVGTIGNEQYF.